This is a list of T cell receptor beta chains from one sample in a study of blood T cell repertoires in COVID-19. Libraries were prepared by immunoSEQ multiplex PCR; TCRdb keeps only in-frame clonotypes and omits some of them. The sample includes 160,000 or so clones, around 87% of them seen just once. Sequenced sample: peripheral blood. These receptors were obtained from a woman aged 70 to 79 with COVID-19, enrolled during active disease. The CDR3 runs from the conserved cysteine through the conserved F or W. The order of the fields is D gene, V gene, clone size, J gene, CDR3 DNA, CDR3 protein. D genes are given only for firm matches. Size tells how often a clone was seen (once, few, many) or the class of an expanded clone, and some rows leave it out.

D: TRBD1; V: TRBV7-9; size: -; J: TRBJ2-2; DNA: TGTGCCAGCAGCAAAGGGACAGCCGGCACCGGGGAGCTGTTTTTT; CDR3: CASSKGTAGTGELFF
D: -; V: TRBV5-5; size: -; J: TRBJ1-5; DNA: TGTGCCAGCAGCTTCGCGGCAACAAGCAATCAGCCCCAGCATTTT; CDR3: CASSFAATSNQPQHF
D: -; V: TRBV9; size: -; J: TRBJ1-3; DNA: TGTGCCAGCAGCGGGCAGGGTATAACCATATATTTT; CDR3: CASSGQGITIYF
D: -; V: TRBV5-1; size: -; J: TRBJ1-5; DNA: TGCGCCAGCAGGGCAGATGACAATCAGCCCCAGCATTTT; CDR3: CASRADDNQPQHF
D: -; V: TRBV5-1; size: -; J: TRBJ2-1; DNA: TGCGCCAGCAGAGTTTCGGGGGTTGTAACCTACAATGAGCAGTTCTTC; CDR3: CASRVSGVVTYNEQFF
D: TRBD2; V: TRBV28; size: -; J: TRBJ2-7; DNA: TGTGCCAGCAGTCCGAGACGGGACGGGGGGTACGAGCAGTACTTC; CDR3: CASSPRRDGGYEQYF
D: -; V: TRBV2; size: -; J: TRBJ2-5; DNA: TGTGCCAGCAGTGAAGTCCAGGGGAGAGCGACCCAGTACTTC; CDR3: CASSEVQGRATQYF
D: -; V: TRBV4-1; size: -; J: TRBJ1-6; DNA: TGCGCCAGCAGCCAAGACTTGGCAGGTCCTAATTCACCCCTCCACTTT; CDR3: CASSQDLAGPNSPLHF
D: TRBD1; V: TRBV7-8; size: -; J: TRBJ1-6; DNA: TGTGCCAGCAGCTTAGTAGGACAGGACAATTCACCCCTCCACTTT; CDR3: CASSLVGQDNSPLHF
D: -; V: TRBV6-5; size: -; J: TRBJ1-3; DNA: TGTGCCAGCAGGGCCCAGAGGGAACTCGAAAACACCATATATTTT; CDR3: CASRAQRELENTIYF
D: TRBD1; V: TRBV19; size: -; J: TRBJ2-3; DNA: TGTGCCACCACGACAGGGAGTACAGATACGCAGTATTTT; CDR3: CATTTGSTDTQYF
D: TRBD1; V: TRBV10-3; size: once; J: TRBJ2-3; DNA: TGTGCCATCAGTGCGCAGGGGGCTCAAGATACGCAGTATTTT; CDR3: CAISAQGAQDTQYF
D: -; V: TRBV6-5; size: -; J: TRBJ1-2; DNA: TGTGCCAGCAGTTACAGCCCGATCTATGGCTACACCTTC; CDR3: CASSYSPIYGYTF
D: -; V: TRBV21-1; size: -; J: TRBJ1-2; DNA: TGTGCCAGCAGCGAAAAGGTGGGACAGGTACGTCACTATGGCTACACCTTC; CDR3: CASSEKVGQVRHYGYTF
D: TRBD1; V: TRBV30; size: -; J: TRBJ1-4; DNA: TGTGCCTGGAGCGGCCGGGACAGGGGGGATGAAAAACTGTTTTTT; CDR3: CAWSGRDRGDEKLFF
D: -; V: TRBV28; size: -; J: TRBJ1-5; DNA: TGTGCCAGCAGTTTGGGGGGGAGCAATCAGCCCCAGCATTTT; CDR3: CASSLGGSNQPQHF
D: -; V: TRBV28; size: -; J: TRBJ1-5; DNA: TGTGCCAGCAGTCCCAGGGGCGGTGGCAATCAGCCCCAGCATTTT; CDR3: CASSPRGGGNQPQHF
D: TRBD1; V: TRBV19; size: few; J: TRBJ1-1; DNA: TGTGCCACCACGGGACAGGGGGCGCGTGAAGCTTTCTTT; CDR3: CATTGQGAREAFF